This TCR beta chain was sequenced for a study of human CD8 memory T cell subsets. This CDR3 has 19 residues. Germline values: CDR1 LGHNA, CDR2 YNFKEQ. Libraries for TCR beta were constructed using UMI-labeled 5' RACE. TCRdb re-called the 5' RACE reads and catalogs CDR3 proteins one per entry, DNA excluded. The listing contains about 10,000 distinct CDR3 sequences. The sequenced sample was CD8+ stem-like memory T cells (TSCM and TCM) sorted from PBMCs. Indicated subset: stem-like memory CD8 T cells (TSTEM), CCR7+ PD-1- TIGIT-. V and J are TRBV4-2 and TRBJ1-3; TCRdb proposes TRBD1, but this gene call is untestable without DNA. The sequence came from a human donor in good health. CDR3 region: CASSQEWETGGGSGNTIYF.